These T cell receptor beta chains were read from a single sample in a study of OX40 agonist ivuxolimab in advanced cancers. Some clones are missing from TCRdb's copy, which holds only in-frame ones; the method was immunoSEQ multiplex PCR. The profile covers about 48,000 clones, with about 87% appearing a single time and roughly 43% taken by the ten largest. Here the sequenced sample was CD4+ or CD8+ T cells sorted from blood, taken in a trial of the OX40 agonist ivuxolimab. These TCRs come from an adult with an advanced solid tumor such as melanoma, head and neck, liver or kidney cancer. Each CDR3 is given with its conserved first and last residue. A D gene is named only where the DNA matches it firmly. For some rows the clone size is stated as once, few or many, or as a class when expanded; others skip it.

v_call	j_call	d_call	clone_size	cdr3_aa	cdr3_nt
TRBV5-6	TRBJ1-2	TRBD1	once	CASSQRQGGANYGYTF	TGTGCCAGCAGTCAAAGACAGGGGGGAGCTAACTATGGCTACACCTTC
TRBV30	TRBJ2-7	NA	NA	CAWSSVGYEQYF	TGTGCCTGGAGTTCGGTGGGCTACGAGCAGTACTTC
TRBV10-3	TRBJ1-1	TRBD1	NA	CAISEGDRGQDEAFF	TGTGCCATCAGTGAGGGGGACAGGGGGCAGGATGAAGCTTTCTTT
TRBV2	TRBJ1-6	NA	NA	CASNEEGSYNSPLHF	TGTGCCAGCAACGAGGAGGGAAGCTATAATTCACCCCTCCACTTT
TRBV27	TRBJ2-1	TRBD2	few	CASSFGTSGGYEQFF	TGTGCCAGCAGTTTCGGGACTAGCGGGGGTTATGAGCAGTTCTTC
TRBV28	TRBJ1-4	NA	NA	CASTLNRVNEKLFF	TGTGCCAGCACCCTCAACAGGGTTAATGAAAAACTGTTTTTT
TRBV7-3	TRBJ2-2	TRBD1	few	CASRLDRADTGELFF	TGTGCCAGCAGATTGGACAGGGCGGACACCGGGGAGCTGTTTTTT
TRBV9	TRBJ2-1	NA	once	CASSTASGANEQFF	TGTGCCAGCAGTACAGCCTCGGGGGCCAATGAGCAGTTCTTC
TRBV7-2	TRBJ2-3	NA	NA	CASSPVGGASDTQYF	TGTGCCAGCAGCCCAGTGGGGGGGGCATCCGATACGCAGTATTTT
TRBV13	TRBJ2-7	NA	NA	CASTQGSSGEQYF	TGTGCCAGCACACAGGGCTCCTCGGGGGAGCAGTACTTC
TRBV5-1	TRBJ1-1	NA	NA	CASSWVGRDEAFF	TGCGCCAGCAGCTGGGTGGGGCGGGATGAAGCTTTCTTT
TRBV28	TRBJ2-7	NA	NA	CASSVSYEQYF	TGTGCCAGCAGTGTCTCCTACGAGCAGTACTTC
TRBV9	TRBJ2-2	NA	NA	CASSVEDGGGNTGELFF	TGTGCCAGCAGCGTAGAGGACGGGGGTGGGAACACCGGGGAGCTGTTTTTT
TRBV19	TRBJ2-3	TRBD2	NA	CASSLGDRLAARTDTQYF	TGTGCCAGTAGCTTGGGCGACCGACTAGCGGCCCGCACAGATACGCAGTATTTT
TRBV5-4	TRBJ2-1	TRBD1	NA	CASSLGQGSPYNEQFF	TGTGCCAGCAGCTTGGGACAGGGCTCTCCCTACAATGAGCAGTTCTTC
TRBV6-5	TRBJ2-7	NA	NA	CASSYEDGTYEQYF	TGTGCCAGCAGTTACGAAGACGGAACATACGAGCAGTACTTC
TRBV13	TRBJ2-3	NA	NA	CASRPDRGPDTDTQYF	TGTGCCAGCAGGCCAGATCGGGGGCCAGACACAGATACGCAGTATTTT
TRBV5-1	TRBJ1-1	NA	few	CASSLDVLGAEAFF	TGCGCCAGCAGCCTGGACGTCCTAGGGGCTGAAGCTTTCTTT
TRBV30	TRBJ2-7	NA	NA	CAWNVDGPLDEQYF	TGTGCCTGGAACGTCGACGGACCCCTTGACGAGCAGTACTTC
TRBV4-2	TRBJ2-3	TRBD2	NA	CASSQEERGGSYTDTQYF	TGTGCCAGCAGCCAGGAGGAGCGGGGGGGCTCCTACACAGATACGCAGTATTTT
TRBV30	TRBJ2-3	NA	once	CASIRTDTQYF	TGTGCCTCGATAAGGACAGATACGCAGTATTTT
TRBV9	TRBJ1-1	NA	NA	CASSGKTGGEAFF	TGTGCCAGCAGCGGAAAGACAGGAGGTGAAGCTTTCTTT
TRBV4-1	TRBJ2-1	NA	NA	CASSRGTVNEQFF	TGCGCCAGCAGTCGTGGGACTGTCAATGAGCAGTTCTTC
TRBV4-1	TRBJ2-3	NA	NA	CASSQPDQADTQYF	TGCGCCAGCAGCCAACCCGACCAGGCAGATACGCAGTATTTT
TRBV6-5	TRBJ2-1	NA	NA	CASSYGGLGEQFF	TGTGCCAGCAGTTACGGAGGGTTGGGTGAGCAGTTCTTC
TRBV6-6	TRBJ2-5	NA	NA	CASTRGGGETQYF	TGTGCCAGCACCAGGGGGGGCGGAGAGACCCAGTACTTC
TRBV5-6	TRBJ2-2	NA	NA	CASSRSESGELFF	TGTGCCAGCAGTCGGTCAGAATCCGGGGAGCTGTTTTTT
TRBV2	TRBJ1-1	NA	NA	CASPPQGEDTEAFF	TGTGCCAGCCCCCCGCAGGGAGAGGACACTGAAGCTTTCTTT
TRBV7-9	TRBJ1-1	NA	once	CASSSWDGGQGDTEAFF	TGTGCCAGCAGCTCTTGGGATGGTGGGCAAGGGGACACTGAAGCTTTCTTT
TRBV6-4	TRBJ1-4	NA	NA	CASTTTGGQIEKLFF	TGTGCCAGCACTACCACAGGAGGGCAGATAGAAAAACTGTTTTTT
TRBV4-1	TRBJ2-5	TRBD1	NA	CASSRMGQIQETQYF	TGCGCCAGCAGCCGGATGGGACAGATCCAAGAGACCCAGTACTTC
TRBV27	TRBJ2-2	NA	NA	CASSFRGTNTGELFF	TGTGCCAGCAGTTTTCGGGGGACTAACACCGGGGAGCTGTTTTTT
TRBV10-3	TRBJ1-1	NA	NA	CAIRYTGGNTEAFF	TGTGCCATCAGATACACGGGAGGGAACACTGAAGCTTTCTTT
TRBV28	TRBJ1-6	NA	once	CASSRGLNSPLHF	TGTGCCAGCAGCCGGGGTCTTAATTCACCCCTCCACTTT
TRBV7-2	TRBJ1-1	NA	once	CASSWGGDAEAFF	TGTGCCAGCAGCTGGGGGGGAGACGCTGAAGCTTTCTTT
TRBV4-3	TRBJ2-1	NA	NA	CASSQVGDEQFF	TGCGCCAGCAGCCAAGTAGGGGATGAGCAGTTCTTC
TRBV19	TRBJ1-1	NA	NA	CASSMTGNTEAFF	TGTGCCAGTAGTATGACAGGGAACACTGAAGCTTTCTTT
TRBV9	TRBJ2-3	NA	NA	CASSGAGWGVDTQYF	TGTGCCAGCAGCGGAGCAGGGTGGGGGGTTGATACGCAGTATTTT
TRBV7-2	TRBJ2-7	NA	NA	CASSWRTETYEQYF	TGTGCCAGCAGTTGGAGGACAGAGACCTACGAGCAGTACTTC
TRBV27	TRBJ2-1	TRBD1	NA	CASSFDRGSYNEQFF	TGTGCCAGCAGTTTTGACAGGGGGTCCTACAATGAGCAGTTCTTC
TRBV23-1	TRBJ1-1	NA	once	CASSLSSRGRVNTEAFF	TGCGCCAGCAGTCTGTCTTCAAGGGGACGGGTGAACACTGAAGCTTTCTTT
TRBV5-1	TRBJ1-1	NA	NA	CASSLTDLNTEAFF	TGCGCCAGCAGCCTGACGGACCTGAACACTGAAGCTTTCTTT
TRBV29-1	TRBJ1-1	NA	NA	CSMETGRATEAFF	TGCAGCATGGAAACAGGGCGGGCCACTGAAGCTTTCTTT
TRBV29-1	TRBJ2-3	TRBD2	NA	CSVVASKPRGDTQYF	TGCAGCGTTGTTGCGAGCAAACCGCGGGGGGATACGCAGTATTTT
TRBV16	TRBJ1-1	NA	NA	CASTFPGRLNTEAFF	TGTGCCAGCACCTTCCCGGGACGGCTTAACACTGAAGCTTTCTTT
TRBV7-2	TRBJ2-7	TRBD1	NA	CASSLSRDRVIGEQYF	TGTGCCAGCAGCTTATCCCGGGACAGGGTAATTGGAGAGCAGTACTTC